The 21 T cell receptor beta chains listed next were all sequenced from one sample in a study. TCRdb reanalysed the 5' RACE reads using MiXCR and keeps one entry per CDR3 protein. In the table there are roughly 54,000 distinct CDR3 sequences, 17% of which are singletons. The sequencing sample was made of naive CD4+ T cells sorted from blood. Subset given: naive CD4+ T cells, CD4+CD45RA+CD25-. The receptors stem from a female donor with breast cancer.

This clonotype has a count of ten or more. The chain uses TRBV29-1 and TRBJ2-1; 7 nucleotides match TRBD2. There are 16 residues in the CDR3. V dropped 1 base and J dropped 6; count of bases not matched to a gene: 12. Per germline, CDR1 SQVTM and CDR2 ANQGSEA. The CDR3 DNA reads TGCAGCGTTGAAGGGGGATTTGGGGAGGGACCCAATGAGCAGTTCTTC. Translating it yields CSVEGGFGEGPNEQFF.

This chain connects TRBV5-1 to TRBJ1-1; 7 bases map to TRBD1. The CDR3 runs 14 residues. Looked up from germline, CDR1 is SGHRS and CDR2 is YFSETQ. The trim removed 9 bases at V and 1 base at J, leaving 9 bases unmatched. Here the CDR3 DNA reads TGCGCCACCTCGGCGTCAGGGGGGAACACTGAAGCTTTCTTT. Its protein product is CATSASGGNTEAFF.

This clonotype was counted at least ten times. This rearrangement joins TRBV20-1 to TRBJ2-7, with 14 bases fitting TRBD2. Trimming cost V 5 bases and J 3 bases; bases outside gene matches: 3. Germline V gene lookup returns CDR1 DFQATT and CDR2 SNEGSKA (reference sequence). The CDR3 covers 14 residues. For the CDR3, the DNA is TGCAGTGCTGGGGGGACTAGCGGGAGCTACGAGCAGTACTTC. This sequence encodes CSAGGTSGSYEQYF.

This clonotype was recorded a few times. The gene calls are TRBV9 and TRBJ2-3, with 7 bases fitting TRBD1. The germline V gene has CDR1 SGDLS and CDR2 YYNGEE. Losses at the gene ends were 0 bases for V and 6 bases for J; bases not matched to a gene: 4. The CDR3 sequence is 14 residues long. DNA for the CDR3: TGTGCCAGCAGCGTAGACAGGGGATTCGATACGCAGTATTTT. Protein: CASSVDRGFDTQYF.

This rearrangement joins TRBV10-3 to TRBJ2-6; no reliable D call. The germline V gene encodes CDR1 ENHRY and CDR2 SYGVKD. This CDR3 contains 15 residues. V was clipped by 4 bases and J by 1 base, with 8 bases between them. The DNA for the CDR3 is TGTGCCATCAGTGTTAGGGATTCTGGGGCCAACGTCCTGACTTTC. Encoded protein: CAISVRDSGANVLTF.

This sequence joins TRBV27 and TRBJ2-1; 9 nucleotides agree with TRBD2. CDR1 MNHEY and CDR2 SMNVEV come from the germline V gene (reference sequence). The CDR3 loop spans 13 amino acids. V gave up 10 bases and J gave up 9 bases; unmatched junction bases: 10. For the CDR3, the DNA is TGTGCCACCATTAGCGGGAGCGGGCCTGAGCAGTTCTTC. Amino acid sequence: CATISGSGPEQFF.

About this clonotype itself: A read error may account for a junction end that differs from germline. The CDR3 is CAGSRDFEKLFF. The CDR3 DNA is TGTGCCGGCTCCAGGGATTTCGAAAAACTGTTTTTT. This chain links TRBV18 with TRBJ1-4, with a weak D call TRBD1 (5 bases). The CDR3 consists of 12 residues. CDR1 KGHSH and CDR2 LQKENI come from the germline V gene.

This clonotype was picked up many times. This sequence joins TRBV5-1 and TRBJ1-1; TRBD1 agrees at 7 bases. The CDR3 contains 15 residues. The germline V gene encodes CDR1 SGHRS and CDR2 YFSETQ. V shed 4 bases and J 5 bases; nucleotides not matched to a gene: 11. The CDR3 bases are TGCGCCAGCAGCCCGCCGGGGGCAGGGGGGACTGAAGCTTTCTTT. It yields the protein CASSPPGAGGTEAFF.

This clonotype occurred a few times. A much larger clone differs from this one at a single base, so this may be a read error. The chain uses TRBV5-1 and TRBJ1-2; the match to TRBD1 covers 7 bases. V shed 4 bases and J 8 bases; nucleotides not matched to a gene: 5. CDR1 is SGHRS, CDR2 YFSETQ, per germline. This CDR3 comprises 12 residues. The CDR3 nucleotides read TGCGCCAGCAGCGCGTCAGGGGGAGGCTACACCTTC. Residues: CASSASGGGYTF.

The V call is TRBV27, the J call TRBJ1-1; the match to TRBD1 covers 9 bases. The V and J ends lost 3 bases and 5 bases, in that order; junction bases with no gene match: 7. CDR1 is MNHEY, CDR2 SMNVEV, per germline (reference sequence). This CDR3 is built from 15 residues. CDR3 sequence (DNA): TGTGCCAGCAGTTTTGCCCTGACAGGGGGGACTGAAGCTTTCTTT. As protein: CASSFALTGGTEAFF.

The chain uses TRBV5-5 and TRBJ2-1; 7 nucleotides line up with TRBD1. CDR3 length: 15 residues. V was pared by 2 bases and J by 3 bases, with 5 bases of the junction left unmatched. The germline V gene encodes CDR1 SGHKS and CDR2 YYEKEE (reference sequence). This CDR3 is CASSLGTEVYNEQFF. The CDR3 bases are TGTGCCAGCAGCTTAGGGACAGAGGTCTACAATGAGCAGTTCTTC.

This clonotype was counted a few times. The rearrangement uses TRBV7-3 and TRBJ2-5, with TRBD2 matching over 8 bases. V shed 1 base, J shed 10 bases, and the junction held 17 bases outside the gene matches. The CDR3 totals 17 residues. Germline assignment: CDR1 SGHTA and CDR2 FQGTGA. The CDR3 DNA is TGTGCCAGCAGCTTAAAGGCTAGCGGGCCTCTTGCTGGGGACCAGTACTTC. Its translation: CASSLKASGPLAGDQYF.

Concerning this clonotype: It may be a read error: a sequence one base away is much more abundant. This chain links TRBV20-1 with TRBJ2-5; 7 bases are a match to TRBD1. The CDR3 is made up of 15 amino acids. The germline V gene encodes CDR1 DFQATT and CDR2 SNEGSKA (reference sequence). This CDR3 is CSAFSRGQSKETQDF. The CDR3 nucleotides are TGCAGTGCTTTCTCCCGGGGACAGAGCAAAGAGACCCAGGACTTC.

At least ten counts were recorded for this clonotype. J is TRBJ1-2 and V is TRBV10-3, with a possible D match to TRBD1 (5 bases). Between the trimmed V and J ends, which lost 6 bases and 7 bases, there was a span of 18 bases. Germline CDR1 ENHRY, CDR2 SYGVKD. The CDR3 covers 14 residues. The CDR3 protein is CAIRGDGQAVGYTF. The CDR3 coding sequence is TGTGCCATCAGGGGGGATGGCCAGGCAGTTGGCTACACCTTC.

This clonotype was counted many times. CDR3 nucleotide sequence: TGCAGTGCTAGAGCGGGCTCTGGAAACACCATATATTTT. Its translation is CSARAGSGNTIYF. The genes are TRBV20-1 and TRBJ1-3; D call uncertain. The ends were cut back, 1 base at V and 0 bases at J, with 4 bases in the middle. The CDR3 runs 13 residues. The germline gives CDR1 DFQATT, CDR2 SNEGSKA (reference sequence).

This clonotype was observed many times. This chain joins TRBV20-1 and TRBJ1-2; D not certain. V was clipped by 6 bases and J by 4 bases, with 9 bases between them. Per the germline V gene, CDR1 is DFQATT and CDR2 is SNEGSKA (reference sequence). The CDR3 spans 11 residues. The CDR3 spells CSATRTYGYTF. The CDR3 DNA reads TGCAGTGCCACGAGAACCTATGGCTACACCTTC.

As to this clonotype: A much bigger clone sits one base away, suggesting this may be a read error. The chain couples TRBV7-2 to TRBJ2-2; 7 nucleotides match TRBD1. The germline CDR1 and CDR2 sequences are SGHTA and FQGNSA. V gave up 6 bases and J gave up 1 base; unmatched junction bases: 2. The CDR3 has 14 amino acids. For the CDR3, the DNA is TGTGCCAGCAGGGGGGACAGGAACACCGGGGAGCTGTTTTTT. It is translated as CASRGDRNTGELFF.

This clonotype has a handful of counts. A clone one base away is much larger, so this may be a read error. This is likely a read error, given that the CDR3 carries no conserved phenylalanine or tryptophan at its end. The rearrangement joins TRBV7-9 to TRBJ1-5; maybe TRBD1 (5 bases). CDR3 length: 13 amino acids. With 4 bases removed from V and 5 bases from J, the gap between germline ends came to 9 bases. Germline V gives CDR1 SEHNR, CDR2 FQNEAQ (reference sequence). The CDR3 DNA sequence: TGTGCCAGCAGCTACCAGGGTGATCAGCCCCAGCATCTT. The encoded protein is CASSYQGDQPQHL.

The chain combines TRBV5-1 with TRBJ1-1, with D unclear. With 0 bases removed from V and 5 bases from J, the gap between germline ends came to 14 bases. The CDR3 covers 15 residues. Germline-derived CDR1 and CDR2 are SGHRS and YFSETQ. DNA of the CDR3: TGCGCCAGCAGCTTGGCAGGTGGGTACGGAACTGAAGCTTTCTTT. Protein: CASSLAGGYGTEAFF.

This clonotype was seen only a few times. The chain has TRBV5-1 and TRBJ2-1, with 8 bases aligning to TRBD2. This CDR3 has 16 residues. V was clipped by 2 bases and J by 8 bases; unmatched bases: 12. CDR1 and CDR2 (germline): SGHRS, YFSETQ. The CDR3 nucleotides are TGCGCCAGCAGCTTAGGTACAGCGGGAGCAATCCATGAGCAGTTCTTC. Encoded protein: CASSLGTAGAIHEQFF.

This clonotype was counted a few times. The CDR3 DNA sequence: TGCAGTGCTAGCGAAATTCGGGAGACCCAGTACTTC. Its translation is CSASEIRETQYF. The J gene is TRBJ2-5, the V gene TRBV20-1; D uncertain. The length of the CDR3 is 12 residues. The germline V gene encodes CDR1 DFQATT and CDR2 SNEGSKA (reference sequence). Trimming pared 3 bases from V and 5 bases from J, leaving 10 bases between.